The following is a T cell receptor (beta chain) sequence with its context. Its antigen is not yet known. It has no much larger one-base neighbor in the sample; base qualities were not kept. Ficoll-Paque density gradient centrifugation was the method used to isolate PBMCs. The CDR3 starts with the cysteine, ends with the phenylalanine, and has 15 residues. Here the CDR3 DNA is all that survives: 45 bases in frame from base 1. The germline V gene (reference sequence) sets CDR1 to DFQATT and CDR2 to SNEGSKA. The junction shows trimming of 3 bases on V and 5 bases on J, plus 17 bases between the germline ends. The sample comes from a study of T-cell memory formation after mild COVID-19 (dated by TCRdb to the early 2020s). For the study in its entirety: TCR sequence clusters from the two donors were largely donor specific. In a couple of donors, T-cell clones that expanded and contracted after mild COVID-19 were followed by sequencing TCRalpha and TCRbeta repertoires longitudinally. Two young, previously healthy adult volunteers made up the cohort, one male and one female. What the work shows at the level of the full study, not this receptor alone: Some responding clones were found in pre-infection memory, which suggests that pre-existing cross-reactive memory T cells took part in the SARS-CoV-2 response. Contracting CD4+ clones were located mainly in the CM and EM memory subsets, whereas CD8+ clones were found to be enriched in EMRA. The second-wave clones that peaked on day 37 were not confirmed to be SARS-CoV-2 specific. Clones that contracted from day 15 to 85 showed balanced CD4/CD8 phenotypes, whereas a second wave of clones that expanded from day 15 to 37 leaned towards CD4+. Only two mild cases were covered by the study, and larger cohorts that include severe cases with pre-infection samples were considered necessary.

Instrument on record: Illumina NovaSeq 6000. TCRalpha and TCRbeta cDNA libraries were constructed by 5'RACE with constant-segment primers, with sample barcodes and unique molecular identifiers being introduced. Trizol reagent was used to extract RNA from every sample. Amplification of the libraries took two PCR steps, and the second step added a second sample barcode plus Illumina TruSeq adapters. Libraries were sequenced on an Illumina NovaSeq with 2 x 150 bp paired-end reads. Regarding the original processing steps: With migec v1.2.7, reads were demultiplexed and then collapsed into UMI-guided consensus sequences. Using mixcr v2.1.11, UMI consensuses were aligned to TRA and TRB V and J templates and then assembled into clonotypes. A clonotype was counted as expanded or contracted only when both edgeR and NoisET called the clonotype significant, with the noise models trained on biological replicates. For edgeR calls, a false discovery rate-adjusted p below 0.01 and a log2 fold-change threshold of 1 were applied. As an exploratory analysis of dynamics, PCA with hierarchical clustering was applied to max-normalized trajectories of the 1000 most abundant clonotypes. Separately sequenced CD4+ and CD8+ repertoires were used to assign a CD4 or CD8 phenotype to each responding clone. Through fastp at Q25 and MiXCR, TCRdb rebuilt clones from the public reads, retaining in-frame beta chains. Each CDR3 protein appears once, grouped with its most common genes and DNA. TCRdb's processing, not the authors' own work, is the source of the V and J calls. In all, the sample holds roughly 40,000 distinct CDR3 sequences, and 6.6% of those were seen once. Approximately 0.8% of the sample lies in the top ten.

Sample: PBMCs or a T cell subset sorted from them (not recorded which). The source of this sequence is an adult who had mild COVID-19 (a few samples of this study predate the infection). The sample titles of this study are shuffled in the database, so cell type and time point are left out. The rearranged segments are TRBV20-1 and TRBJ1-5; 5 matching bases give a weak D call of TRBD1. The CDR3 protein sequence reads: CSASGARGRYQPQHF. The sequenced DNA: TGCAGTGCTAGTGGCGCCCGGGGCCGGTATCAGCCCCAGCATTTT.